This TCR beta chain was found in a study of lymphopenia after photon versus proton radiotherapy. Whole-study results and caveats: Proton therapy kept repertoires fairly stable, unlike photons, which gained effector/memory cells.

Produced via immunoSEQ multiplex PCR; TCRdb's table is partial and in-frame only. In the table there are approximately 47,000 clones, around 86% of which are singletons. There are 17 residues in the CDR3. The germline gives CDR1 SGDLS, CDR2 YYNGEE. V dropped 3 bases and J dropped 2; count of bases not matched to a gene: 9. To note about this clone: Its specificity is unknown.

The material sequenced was peripheral blood, taken from a patient treated with photon-based radiotherapy. The clonotype was recovered from a man in his forties or fifties with gastric cancer. The chain employs TRBV9 and TRBJ2-2, with 8 nucleotides matching TRBD2. The CDR3: CASSASGWWGNTGELFF. CDR3 nucleotides: TGTGCCAGCAGCGCTAGCGGGTGGTGGGGCAACACCGGGGAGCTGTTTTTT. Looking up the rest from reference TRBV9 and TRBJ2-2 gives the full variable domain: DSGVTQTPKHLITATGQRVTLRCSPRSGDLSVYWYQQSLDQGLQFLIQYYNGEERAKGNILERFSAQQFPDLHSELNLSSLELGDSALYFCASSASGWWGNTGELFFGEGSRLTVL.